This T cell receptor beta chain appears in the sequencing data of a study of shared clonotypes between healthy human individuals. Study at large: Each donor had three CD4 naive, three CD4 memory, two CD8 naive and one CD8 memory plate. Study-wide results and caveats: Richness estimates generally favored naive over memory subsets.

The CDR3 totals 15 residues. Per germline, CDR1 KGHSH and CDR2 LQKENI. V lost 6 bases to trimming and J lost 0 bases, with 14 bases between them. Healthy and HIV-negative, the adult donors had no recent acute infections or vaccinations. Some clones are missing from TCRdb's copy, which holds only in-frame ones; the method was immunoSEQ multiplex PCR. The sample lists over 1.5 million clones; around 98% were seen once. To note about this clone: The target antigen is unknown.

The sequencing input was naive CD4+ T cells sorted from blood. Subset noted: CD45RA+ positively selected. This TCR came from a young man in good health. J is TRBJ1-1 and V is TRBV18; possible D gene TRBD1, 5 bases. CDR3 DNA sequence: TGTGCCAGCTCCCAGGGACCTCGAGTGAACACTGAAGCTTTCTTT. Protein product: CASSQGPRVNTEAFF.